This TCR beta chain was recorded in a study of shared clonotypes between healthy human individuals. It was CD45RO-negative cells, positively selected for CCR7, that made up naive CD8 cells, with terminally differentiated effector memory CD45RA+ cells excluded. Genomic DNA per cell subset filled all wells of several immunoSEQ plates. Here immunoSEQ multiplex PCR was the method, and the copy in TCRdb shows in-frame clones only, minus some. The sample records fewer than 850,000 clones, 96% being singletons. Germline CDR1 and CDR2: SGHRS and YFSETQ. Trimming stripped 5 bases from V and 4 bases from J, with 10 bases between. The CDR3 runs to 12 residues.

Specimen: naive CD8+ T cells sorted from blood. This chain connects TRBV5-1 to TRBJ2-7, with D maybe TRBD1 (6 bases). The origin of this receptor is a man aged 30-40 years in good health. The CDR3 sequence: CASRQGIYEQYF. The CDR3 DNA reads as TGCGCCAGCAGACAGGGAATTTACGAGCAGTACTTC. Combining the CDR3 with reference TRBV5-1 and TRBJ2-7 gives the whole variable domain KAGVTQTPRYLIKTRGQQVTLSCSPISGHRSVSWYQQTPGQGLQFLFEYFSETQRNKGNFPGRFSGRQFSNSRSEMNVSTLELGDSALYLCASRQGIYEQYFGPGTRLTVT.